The TCR beta chain described here comes from a study of tumor-infiltrating lymphocytes in oesophageal squamous cell carcinoma. Germline V gives CDR1 SSHAT, CDR2 FNYEAQ (reference sequence). This CDR3 region has 15 residues. As to this clonotype: At one end the junction does not follow the germline gene, possibly because of a read error.

TCRdb processed the PCR reads anew with MiXCR; each CDR3 protein has one entry. The table has more than 10,000 distinct CDR3 sequences, approximately 60% seen once. The sample comprised esophageal tumor tissue. The chain is built from TRBV7-7 and TRBJ2-4; a weak D match, TRBD1 (6 bases). The DNA end is more similar to TRBJ2-1, so the J call may be wrong. This TCR was recovered from a female donor with esophageal squamous cell carcinoma. The CDR3 region has the DNA TGTGCTAGCAGCTTATTTTTTGCAGGGGAAAATGAGCAGTTCTTC. Encoded protein: CASSLFFAGENEQFF.